This T cell receptor beta chain was sequenced during a study of T-cell reconstitution after alpha-beta-depleted transplantation in children. Germline V gives CDR1 SGHTA, CDR2 FQGNSA. V gave up 3 bases and J gave up 4 bases; unmatched junction bases: 5. The CDR3 loop spans 15 amino acids. The TCRbeta library incorporated unique molecular identifiers. TCRdb independently ran MiXCR on the PCR reads; one entry per CDR3 protein. The table lists a few hundred thousand distinct CDR3 sequences, approximately 10% of them singletons. The chain links TRBV7-2 to TRBJ1-5, with TRBD1 identical over 8 bases. This receptor was taken from a human donor who donated a stem cell graft to a child with acute lymphoblastic leukemia. This specimen was PBMCs from the stem cell graft donor, taken from the stem cell graft. The CDR3 nucleotides read TGTGCCAGCAGCTTGGAATGGACAGGGAATCAGCCCCAGCATTTT. This gives the protein CASSLEWTGNQPQHF.